This TCR beta chain was profiled in a study of blood T cell repertoires in COVID-19 (dated by TCRdb to 2018 to 2021). For the wider study: Samples covering the acute and convalescent phases of COVID-19 were provided by collaborators in the United States, Italy and Spain. The prospective study material was composed of cDNA or gDNA derived from T cells, B-cell-depleted T cells, or PBMCs. The dataset comprised deeply sampled blood TCRbeta repertoires from subjects exposed to, actively infected with, or recovered from COVID-19. The repertoires were released in a freely available public database meant as a resource for research on the immune response to SARS-CoV-2. The samples were drawn from the first 160 participants of the ongoing ImmuneRACE study and from over 950 subjects provided by 6 global collaborators. The sample metadata nearly always contained a de-identified subject ID, COVID-19 status, age in years and sex. Where available, HLA class I and class II types were taken from metadata supplied by the sample provider and were not determined by assay-based typing.

What the study reported, not specific to this receptor: The quantity of clinical and demographic metadata differed by source and by participant and was supplied without curation.

TCRbeta CDR3 regions were amplified from genomic DNA by means of the immunoSEQ Assay, a bias-controlled multiplex PCR. The authors' pipeline ran thus. The number of nucleated cells in each sample was estimated from the amplification of reference gene primers within the assay. Sequence reads were collapsed and filtered to measure the absolute abundance of every unique TCRbeta CDR3 rearrangement. For each sample, productive Simpson clonality was calculated by taking the square root of Simpson's diversity index across productive rearrangements. TCRdb re-hosts the immuneACCESS table, in-frame sequences only. Its copies lack some clones; in the studies checked, an unresolved V gene accounts for under half of them, and the cause for the rest is not known. D and trimming were read from the DNA, whereas the V and J calls and clone size are those reported in that table. This sample has 180,000 or so clones in its table, and roughly nine tenths of those were observed once. The ten biggest clones cover 9.5% to 12% of the sample.

At one collaborating source in Seattle, patients were enrolled during active infection and were followed longitudinally through the course of disease. Each collaborating institution followed its own protocols to collect whole blood in K2EDTA tubes. For TCRbeta analysis, collaborators shipped samples in one of three forms: frozen whole blood, isolated PBMCs, or DNA extracted from either of those sample types. About this clone itself: The target of this receptor is not known. Base qualities were left out, and no much larger clone turns up one base away.

This receptor was identified in a woman aged 60 to 75 with COVID-19, enrolled during active disease. Source material: peripheral blood.

CDR3 reads: CASATRLAGVETQYF. The sequence in DNA is TGTGCTAGTGCTACCAGGCTAGCGGGAGTGGAGACCCAGTACTTC. The rearranged segments are TRBV12-5 and TRBJ2-5, and TRBD2 matches 10 of the central bases. Taken from the germline V gene, the CDR1 and CDR2 loops are LGHNT and FRNRAP. The cysteine opens and the phenylalanine closes a CDR3 of 15 amino acids. Only the CDR3 portion is preserved as DNA: 45 bases, with reading frame beginning at the first base. V ends up 7 bases short and J 5 bases short, with an unmatched junction base count of 10.